A selection of T cell receptor beta chains follows, all from one sample in a study of T cell repertoires in cytomegalovirus infection. Each CDR3 protein gets one entry after TCRdb re-called the reads with MiXCR. Of approximately 750,000 distinct CDR3 sequences listed, about a third are singletons. Material: PBMCs. The origin of the receptors is a human donor in good health (CMV status not recorded). Some clones in this sample may be carry-over from other donors' samples. Both conserved end residues are part of each CDR3. A D gene is named only where the DNA matches it firmly. Only part of the rows carry a size: once, few, many, or a class if the clone is expanded.

>-|few|TRBJ2-2|TRBV6-1
TGTGCCAGCATTGCGGGGCATCACACCGGGGAGCTGTTTTTT
CASIAGHHTGELFF
>TRBD2|few|TRBJ2-2|TRBV7-9
TGTGCCAGCAGCTTAGCCGCTCTGAGACTAGCGACCGCCACCGGGGAGCTGTTTTTT
CASSLAALRLATATGELFF
>TRBD2|few|TRBJ2-3|TRBV20-1
TGCAGTGCGCCCGGGACTAGCGGGAGGGGGACAGATACGCAGTATTTT
CSAPGTSGRGTDTQYF
>-|once|TRBJ2-3|TRBV29-1
TGCAGCGTTGAAGATACACGGGCGGCAGATACGCAGTATTTT
CSVEDTRAADTQYF
>-|-|TRBJ2-1|TRBV7-2
TGTGCCAGAAGCCCTTTAGACATCGGTGATAAGTTCTTC
CARSPLDIGDKFF
>-|-|TRBJ2-1|TRBV6-4
TGTGCCAGCAGTGGGTCCGTCTTC
CASSGSVF
>TRBD2|-|TRBJ2-5|TRBV7-2
TGTGCCAGCAGCACCTCTACGGGAGGAGAGACCCAGTACTTC
CASSTSTGGETQYF
>-|-|TRBJ1-5|TRBV10-3
TGTGCCATCAGTGTCTCCCGGGACGGGGATAAGCCCCAGCATTTT
CAISVSRDGDKPQHF
>-|-|TRBJ1-2|TRBV28
TGTGCCAGCAGTTTCCCAGGACTCCCCGCCACCTTC
CASSFPGLPATF
>TRBD2|-|TRBJ2-7|TRBV6-6
TGTGCCAGCAGTGTTTGGACTAGCTCCTACGAGCAGTACTTC
CASSVWTSSYEQYF
>TRBD1|few|TRBJ2-5|TRBV28
TGTGCCAGCAGTTTATATGGGACAGGGTCAGACCAAGAGACCCAGTACTTC
CASSLYGTGSDQETQYF
>-|-|TRBJ2-1|TRBV11-2
TGTGCCAGCAGAGAACAGGTTATCTCCTACAATGCGCAGTTCTTC
CASREQVISYNAQFF
>-|few|TRBJ1-1|TRBV12-3/TRBV12-4
TGTGCCAGCATTAGGGTTACTGAAGCTTTCTTT
CASIRVTEAFF
>TRBD1|-|TRBJ1-1|TRBV6-6
TGTGCCAGCAGGCCGGGACAGGGGGTAAGGATGAACACTGAAGCTTTCTTT
CASRPGQGVRMNTEAFF
>TRBD1|-|TRBJ1-6|TRBV14
TGTGCCAGCAGCCATACAGGGGCTAATTCACCCCTCCACTTT
CASSHTGANSPLHF
>TRBD1|-|TRBJ1-2|TRBV6-6
TGTGCCAGCATTGACCTGACAGGGGTCGTAAGAATCTACACCTTC
CASIDLTGVVRIYTF
>TRBD1|few|TRBJ1-5|TRBV19
TGTGCCAGTCCGGGACAGAGGGGGGGCAATCAGCCCCAGCATTTT
CASPGQRGGNQPQHF
>-|many|TRBJ2-3|TRBV7-8
TGTGCCAGCAGCTTAGCGGGGACCGCCGCAGATACGCAGTATTTT
CASSLAGTAADTQYF
>-|few|TRBJ2-2|TRBV15
TGTGCCACCAGCAGAGGGGTTGGGGACTCTAACACCGGGGAGCTGTTTTTT
CATSRGVGDSNTGELFF
>TRBD2|few|TRBJ2-1|TRBV7-6
TGTGCCAGCAGCTTACTTCCTAGCGGGGGGGTGCGTGAGCAGTTCTTC
CASSLLPSGGVREQFF
>-|few|TRBJ2-1|TRBV7-9
TGTGCCACCTCCCCCCCAGGCCCGAAGCAGTTCTTC
CATSPPGPKQFF
>-|-|TRBJ1-6|TRBV11-2
TGTGCCAGCAGCTACGACCCGTATTCACCCCTCCACTTT
CASSYDPYSPLHF
>-|few|TRBJ2-7|TRBV7-9
TGTGCCAGCAGCCCCCAGGTGGCAGGGAGCTCCTACGAGCAGTACTTC
CASSPQVAGSSYEQYF
>-|-|TRBJ2-2|TRBV11-2
TGTGCCAGCAGTCAAACTCGCGGGGAGCTGTTTTTT
CASSQTRGELFF
>-|-|TRBJ2-1|TRBV29-1
TGCAGCGTTGTTGGAAGCGGTAGCTCCTACAATGAGCAGTTCTTC
CSVVGSGSSYNEQFF
>TRBD2|-|TRBJ2-5|TRBV12-3/TRBV12-4
TGTGCCAGCAGTTACCCACTAGCGGACCACCAAGAGACCCAGTACTTC
CASSYPLADHQETQYF
>-|few|TRBJ2-7|TRBV29-1
TGCAGCGTAGGAACTAGCTGGGTGCCCTACGAGCAGTACTTC
CSVGTSWVPYEQYF
>-|-|TRBJ1-2|TRBV5-1
TGCGCCAGCAGCCCGGATGGACAAGCTAACTATGGCTACACCTTC
CASSPDGQANYGYTF
>-|few|TRBJ1-5|TRBV4-1
TGCGCCAGCAGCCACCCAGACGGTAATCAGCCCCAGCATTTT
CASSHPDGNQPQHF
>-|-|TRBJ1-4|TRBV28
TGTGCCAGCAGTGCCTTAGACTTCAGGGTAGCTAATGAAAAACTGTTTTTT
CASSALDFRVANEKLFF
>-|-|TRBJ1-2|TRBV5-1
TGCGCCAGCAGCTTGAACGACGGAGACTATGGCTACACCTTC
CASSLNDGDYGYTF
>-|few|TRBJ2-7|TRBV11-2
TGTGCCAGCAGCTTTGGTGTGGGGCAGTACTTC
CASSFGVGQYF
>-|few|TRBJ2-7|TRBV6-2/TRBV6-3
TGTGCCAGCAGTTACTCGACCGGGGAGCAGTACTTC
CASSYSTGEQYF
>-|-|TRBJ2-2|TRBV7-9
TGTGCCACCCAAGTTTCACAGCCCAACGGGGAGCTGTTTTTT
CATQVSQPNGELFF
>-|many|TRBJ2-7|TRBV7-2
TGTGCCAGCAGCTTAGACACCATCTCGCAGTACTTC
CASSLDTISQYF
>TRBD1|few|TRBJ1-5|TRBV7-6
TGTGCCAGCAGTTCGGCAGGGGGACGCAATCAGCCCCAGCATTTT
CASSSAGGRNQPQHF
>-|many|TRBJ2-6|TRBV7-8
TGTGCCAGCACCCGACAGGCGGCAAGCTCTGGGGCCAACGTCCTGACTTTC
CASTRQAASSGANVLTF
>-|-|TRBJ2-2|TRBV7-8
TGTGCCAGCAGCTCGGGACAAGACACCGGGGAGCTGTTTTTT
CASSSGQDTGELFF